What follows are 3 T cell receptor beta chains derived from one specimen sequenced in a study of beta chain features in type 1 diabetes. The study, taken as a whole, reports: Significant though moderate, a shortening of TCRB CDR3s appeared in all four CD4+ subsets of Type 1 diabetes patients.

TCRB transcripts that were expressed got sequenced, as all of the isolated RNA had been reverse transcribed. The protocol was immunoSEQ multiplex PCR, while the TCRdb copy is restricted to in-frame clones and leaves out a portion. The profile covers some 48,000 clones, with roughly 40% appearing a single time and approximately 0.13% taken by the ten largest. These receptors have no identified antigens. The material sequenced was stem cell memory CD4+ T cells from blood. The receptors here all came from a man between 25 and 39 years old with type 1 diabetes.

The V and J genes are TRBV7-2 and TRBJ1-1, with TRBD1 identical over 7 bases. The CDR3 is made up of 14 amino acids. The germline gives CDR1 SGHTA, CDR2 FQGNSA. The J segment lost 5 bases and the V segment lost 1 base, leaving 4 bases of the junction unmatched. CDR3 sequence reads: CASSLDDRDTEAFF. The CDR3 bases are TGTGCCAGCAGCTTAGATGACAGGGATACTGAAGCTTTCTTT. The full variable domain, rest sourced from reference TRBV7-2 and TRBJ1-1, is GAGVSQSPSNKVTEKGKDVELRCDPISGHTALYWYRQSLGQGLEFLIYFQGNSAPDKSGLPSDRFSAERTGGSVSTLTIQRTQQEDSAVYLCASSLDDRDTEAFFGQGTRLTVV.

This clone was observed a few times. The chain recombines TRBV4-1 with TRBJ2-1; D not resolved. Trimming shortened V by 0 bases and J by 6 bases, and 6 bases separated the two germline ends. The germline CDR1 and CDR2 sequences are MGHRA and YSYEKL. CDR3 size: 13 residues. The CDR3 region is CASSQDPGNEQFF. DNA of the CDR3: TGCGCCAGCAGCCAAGATCCGGGCAATGAGCAGTTCTTC.

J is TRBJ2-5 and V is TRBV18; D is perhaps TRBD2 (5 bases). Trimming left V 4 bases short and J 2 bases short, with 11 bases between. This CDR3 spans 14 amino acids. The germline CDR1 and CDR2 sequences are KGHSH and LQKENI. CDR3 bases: TGTGCCAGCTCACTATCAAGGACTCAAGAGACCCAGTACTTC. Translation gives CASSLSRTQETQYF.